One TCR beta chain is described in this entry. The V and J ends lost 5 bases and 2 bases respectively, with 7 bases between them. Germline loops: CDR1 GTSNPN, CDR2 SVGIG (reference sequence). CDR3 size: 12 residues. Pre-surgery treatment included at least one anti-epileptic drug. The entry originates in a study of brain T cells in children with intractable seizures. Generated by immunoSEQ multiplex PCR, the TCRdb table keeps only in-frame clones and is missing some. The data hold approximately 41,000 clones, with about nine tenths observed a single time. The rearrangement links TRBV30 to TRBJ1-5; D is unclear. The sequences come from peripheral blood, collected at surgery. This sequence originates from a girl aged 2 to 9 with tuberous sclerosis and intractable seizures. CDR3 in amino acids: CAWGAGNQPQHF. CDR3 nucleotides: TGTGCCTGGGGAGCGGGCAATCAGCCCCAGCATTTT.